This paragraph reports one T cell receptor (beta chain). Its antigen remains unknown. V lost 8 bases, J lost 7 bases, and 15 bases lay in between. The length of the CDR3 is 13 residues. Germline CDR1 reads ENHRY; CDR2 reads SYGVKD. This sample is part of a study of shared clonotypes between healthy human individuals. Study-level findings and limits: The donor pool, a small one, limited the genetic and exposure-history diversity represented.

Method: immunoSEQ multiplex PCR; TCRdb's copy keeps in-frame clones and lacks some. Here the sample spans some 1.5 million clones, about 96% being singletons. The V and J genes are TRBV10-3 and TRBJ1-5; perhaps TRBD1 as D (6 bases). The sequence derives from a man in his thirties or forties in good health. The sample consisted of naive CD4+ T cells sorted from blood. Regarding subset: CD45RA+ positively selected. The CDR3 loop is CAIGRQAGQPQHF. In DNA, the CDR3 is TGTGCCATCGGACGACAGGCAGGGCAGCCCCAGCATTTT.